This T cell receptor (beta chain) was profiled in a study of identical twins. The study's findings and limits: In cord blood, abundant beta clonotypes had fewer insertions; memory showed no trend. Out-of-frame beta sequences exhibited a weaker degree of excess twin sharing. Models underestimated how often monozygotic twins shared out-of-frame TCR alpha.

A single record per CDR3 protein comes from TCRdb applying MiXCR to the 5' RACE reads. The table has roughly 720,000 distinct CDR3 sequences, about 20% seen once. The CDR3 sequence is 14 residues long. V lost 5 bases and J lost 6, with 13 bases in between. CDR1 and CDR2 from the germline V gene are SSHAT and FNYEAQ (reference sequence). This clonotype was detected only once. Its cognate antigen is unknown. The data were also submitted as part of a second study, on T cells expressing NK-cell markers.

Sequencing input: PBMCs. The receptor's source is a woman under 30 in good health. The chain carries TRBV7-7 and TRBJ2-2, with D possibly TRBD1 on 6 matching bases. The CDR3 DNA is TGTGCCAGCAGCCCCAGCCAGGGGTCCGGGGAGCTGTTTTTT. Its protein product is CASSPSQGSGELFF.